The entry below gives a single T cell receptor beta chain sequence along with its context. V lost 3 bases and J lost 2, with 9 bases in between. There are 14 residues in the CDR3. Germline CDR1 is SEHNR and CDR2 is FQNEAQ (reference sequence). The data were taken from a study of T cell changes during pregnancy in multiple sclerosis. The assay was immunoSEQ multiplex PCR, and TCRdb's table has in-frame clones only and misses some. The data show around 100,000 clones, about nine tenths seen once. This sequence was found in a female donor in good health, enrolled as a control in a pregnancy study. V usage is TRBV7-9 and J usage is TRBJ2-3; D is undetermined. The specimen comprised peripheral blood, sampled in the second trimester of pregnancy. The CDR3 region has the DNA TGTGCCAGCAGCTTCCAGGAATACACAGATACGCAGTATTTT. Residues: CASSFQEYTDTQYF.